Below are 20 T cell receptor beta chains sequenced from a single sample in a study of T cell responses to AZD1222 COVID-19 vaccine. Produced via immunoSEQ multiplex PCR; TCRdb's table is partial and in-frame only. The table lists tens of thousands of clones, 88% of them singletons. This sample comprised peripheral blood, obtained 28 days after the second AZD1222 dose. The receptors come from an adult who received the AZD1222 COVID-19 vaccine.

The chain is built from TRBV5-6 and TRBJ1-1; perhaps TRBD1 as D (6 bases). The CDR3 covers 13 residues. Per the germline V gene, CDR1 is SGHDT and CDR2 is YYEEEE. Trimming removed 4 bases from V and 5 bases from J, with 12 bases in between. The CDR3 reads CASSLRGGTEAFF. The CDR3, as DNA: TGTGCCAGCAGCCTCAGGGGTGGGACTGAAGCTTTCTTT.

The CDR3, as DNA: TGTGCCAGCAACGAGGGGGCGGGTCGGTACGAGCAGTACTTC. Protein sequence: CASNEGAGRYEQYF. The chain combines TRBV6-5 with TRBJ2-7, with 7 positions matching TRBD1. The CDR3 is made up of 14 amino acids. From germline, CDR1 is MNHEY and CDR2 SVGAGI. After removal of 7 bases from V and 4 bases from J, the junction contained 10 bases not matched to a gene.

The J gene is TRBJ1-1, the V gene TRBV7-3; 7 nucleotides agree with TRBD1. The CDR3 consists of 13 residues. V gave up 5 bases and J gave up 1 base; unmatched junction bases: 1. Germline loops: CDR1 SGHTA, CDR2 FQGTGA. CDR3 coding DNA: TGTGCCAGCAGCCGGGACAGGAACACTGAAGCTTTCTTT. The encoded protein is CASSRDRNTEAFF.

The rearrangement links TRBV6-5 to TRBJ1-4; D is ambiguous. Per the germline V gene, CDR1 is MNHEY and CDR2 is SVGAGI. CDR3 length: 15 residues. V dropped 2 bases and J dropped 0 bases, with 7 bases sitting between them. In nucleotides, the CDR3 is TGTGCCAGCAGTTACCGCGGGCCAACTAATGAAAAACTGTTTTTT. Translation: CASSYRGPTNEKLFF.

The genes are TRBV5-1 and TRBJ1-2; D uncertain. Germline-derived CDR1 and CDR2 are SGHRS and YFSETQ. V was clipped by 0 bases and J by 1 base, with 10 bases between them. The CDR3 extends over 15 amino acids. The DNA for the CDR3 is TGCGCCAGCAGCTTGGAAGGCTCGGGTAACTATGGCTACACCTTC. The encoded protein is CASSLEGSGNYGYTF.

The chain employs TRBV20-1 and TRBJ1-6, with a possible D match to TRBD1 (5 bases). Deletions cut 3 bases from V and 6 bases from J, with 15 bases between. The CDR3 runs to 15 residues. The V gene's germline CDR1 is DFQATT and CDR2 SNEGSKA (reference sequence). The CDR3 loop is CSASIPGPLNSPLHF. The CDR3 bases are TGCAGTGCTAGTATCCCGGGACCGCTTAATTCACCCCTCCACTTT.

This rearrangement joins TRBV12-3 or TRBV12-4 to TRBJ1-2, with no clear D. This CDR3 comprises 11 residues. The ends were cut back, 5 bases at V and 5 bases at J, with 6 bases in the middle. The CDR3 protein is CASSQAYGYTF. The CDR3 bases are TGTGCCAGCAGTCAGGCGTATGGCTACACCTTC.

This chain uses TRBV7-9 with TRBJ2-1; D is perhaps TRBD2 (5 bases). Trimming left V 3 bases short and J 0 bases short, with 12 bases between. The CDR3 length is 16 residues. CDR1 is SEHNR and CDR2 is FQNEAQ in the germline V gene (reference sequence). The CDR3: CASSFGLPNSYNEQFF. As DNA, the CDR3 is TGTGCCAGCAGCTTTGGACTTCCCAACTCCTACAATGAGCAGTTCTTC.

J is TRBJ2-3 and V is TRBV5-1, with a tentative D call TRBD1 (5 bases). CDR1 and CDR2 from the germline V gene are SGHRS and YFSETQ. V was pared by 8 bases and J by 6 bases, with 13 bases between. The CDR3 is made up of 12 amino acids. Here the CDR3 DNA reads TGCGCCAGTAGCCTCTCAGGGGATACGCAGTATTTT. Amino acids: CASSLSGDTQYF.

The rearrangement uses TRBV5-1 and TRBJ2-5; no definite D call. CDR1 is SGHRS and CDR2 is YFSETQ in the germline V gene. V was pared by 0 bases and J by 5 bases, with 17 bases between. The CDR3 extends over 16 amino acids. CDR3 protein: CASSLDPDTLLETQYF. The DNA of the CDR3 is TGCGCCAGCAGCTTGGATCCTGACACACTATTGGAGACCCAGTACTTC.

Written as DNA, the CDR3 is TGCGCCAGCAGCCAAGAGGGGCGGTTCTACGAGCAGTACTTC. It encodes CASSQEGRFYEQYF. V and J are TRBV4-1 and TRBJ2-7; weak D call: TRBD1 (5 bases). The CDR3 length is 14 residues. The V and J ends lost 0 bases and 3 bases respectively, with 9 bases between them. CDR1 and CDR2 from the germline V gene are MGHRA and YSYEKL.

The chain combines TRBV5-1 with TRBJ2-3; TRBD2 aligns across 8 bases. Germline CDR1 SGHRS, CDR2 YFSETQ. The CDR3 is 16 residues long. Germline trimming cut 0 bases from V and 0 bases from J; bases unmatched to any gene: 3. The CDR3 DNA sequence: TGCGCCAGCAGCTTGGTCACTAGCGGTAGCACAGATACGCAGTATTTT. Its translation: CASSLVTSGSTDTQYF.

This sequence joins TRBV11-3 and TRBJ1-1; D call uncertain. Germline CDR1 is SGHNT and CDR2 is YENEEA. The CDR3 consists of 12 residues. V was clipped by 0 bases and J by 11 bases, with 10 bases between them. In nucleotides, the CDR3 is TGTGCCAGCAGCTTAGAGGACCGAAGGGCTTTCTTT. This codes for CASSLEDRRAFF.

V is TRBV6-5 and J is TRBJ2-5; unclear D gene. The CDR3 is 13 amino acids. CDR1 and CDR2 (germline): MNHEY, SVGAGI. Trimming cost V 6 bases and J 5 bases, with 13 bases left between them. The CDR3 coding sequence is TGTGCCAGCAGCCTTTCCTGGGTGGAGACCCAGTACTTC. It encodes CASSLSWVETQYF.

The chain carries TRBV7-8 and TRBJ1-5; 7 bases agree with TRBD1. The junction had 7 bases not matched to a gene; V was cut back by 2 bases and J by 0 bases. The CDR3 has 17 amino acids. The germline V gene encodes CDR1 SGHVS and CDR2 FQNEAQ. For the CDR3, the DNA is TGTGCCAGCAGCTTATGGGACAGAGCATATAGCAATCAGCCCCAGCATTTT. Translating gives CASSLWDRAYSNQPQHF.

The rearrangement links TRBV3-1 (or the pseudogene TRBV3-2) to TRBJ2-1, with D maybe TRBD2 (5 bases). Germline V CDR1 and CDR2: LGHDT, YNNKEL (reference sequence). V was cut by 4 bases and J by 0 bases, with 10 bases left in between. This CDR3 has 15 amino acids. CDR3 nucleotide sequence: TGTGCCAGCAGCCTCTATGCGGGCTCCTACAATGAGCAGTTCTTC. It yields the protein CASSLYAGSYNEQFF.

This chain connects TRBV27 to TRBJ2-1, with 8 bases fitting TRBD2. From germline, CDR1 is MNHEY and CDR2 SMNVEV (reference sequence). This CDR3 is built from 14 residues. With 6 bases clipped from V and 5 bases from J, the junction kept 6 bases outside the gene matches. The CDR3 reads CASRLLAGHNEQFF. The CDR3 bases are TGTGCCAGCAGACTCCTAGCGGGTCACAATGAGCAGTTCTTC.

The chain recombines TRBV19 with TRBJ2-2; tentative D call: TRBD1 (5 bases). Germline V gene lookup returns CDR1 LNHDA and CDR2 SQIVND (reference sequence). The CDR3 loop spans 15 amino acids. Deletions cut 3 bases from V and 0 bases from J, with 8 bases between. The CDR3 protein is CASSIQGTNTGELFF. CDR3 sequence (DNA): TGTGCCAGTAGTATCCAGGGTACGAACACCGGGGAGCTGTTTTTT.

The V gene is TRBV5-5, the J gene TRBJ1-4; 9 bases match TRBD1. CDR1 SGHKS and CDR2 YYEKEE come from the germline V gene (reference sequence). The junction had 5 bases not matched to a gene; V was cut back by 4 bases and J by 7 bases. The CDR3 runs to 14 residues. The CDR3 DNA follows: TGTGCCAGCAGCCCGGGACAGGGATCTGAAAAACTGTTTTTT. Translated: CASSPGQGSEKLFF.

The rearrangement uses TRBV7-2 and TRBJ2-1; 11 bases are a match to TRBD2. V lost 5 bases, J lost 7 bases, and 7 bases stayed unmatched. Germline loops: CDR1 SGHTA, CDR2 FQGNSA. The CDR3 runs to 15 residues. CDR3 residues: CASSRGLAARNEQFF. In DNA, the CDR3 is TGTGCCAGCAGCCGGGGACTAGCGGCCAGGAATGAGCAGTTCTTC. Drawing the rest from reference TRBV7-2 and TRBJ2-1, the complete variable domain is GAGVSQSPSNKVTEKGKDVELRCDPISGHTALYWYRQSLGQGLEFLIYFQGNSAPDKSGLPSDRFSAERTGGSVSTLTIQRTQQEDSAVYLCASSRGLAARNEQFFGPGTRLTVL.